Shown below are 21 T cell receptor beta chains from a single sample sequenced in a study of beta chain features in type 1 diabetes. For these TCRs, the target antigens are not known. Study observations and caveats: Type 1 diabetes patients had moderately but significantly shorter TCRB CDR3s in all four CD4+ subsets.

Every bit of the isolated RNA underwent reverse transcription, so sequencing read expressed TCRB transcripts. The method was immunoSEQ multiplex PCR; TCRdb's version includes in-frame clones alone and lacks a portion of them. The repertoire has roughly 730,000 clones, about an eighth of them found once; the top ten carry 0.022%. The sequencing input was naive CD4+ T cells from blood. These TCRs come from a man aged 18-30 years with type 1 diabetes.

This clone came up a few times. This chain's CDR3 is CASSNIMQGEEKLFF. The CDR3 nucleotides read TGTGCCAGCAGTAATATCATGCAGGGGGAGGAAAAACTGTTTTTT. V usage is TRBV6-6 and J usage is TRBJ1-4; TRBD1 matches 7 bases. Germline-derived CDR1 and CDR2 are MNHNY and SVGAGI (reference sequence). Trimming at V came to 5 bases and at J to 8 bases, leaving 11 bases not matched to a gene. The length of the CDR3 is 15 residues.

The V and J genes are TRBV9 and TRBJ2-1, with 7 bases matching TRBD2. The CDR3 loop spans 15 amino acids. Germline V gives CDR1 SGDLS, CDR2 YYNGEE. V lost 4 bases and J lost 1; bases outside the gene matches: 5. The CDR3: CASSLSGDSYNEQFF. As DNA, the CDR3 is TGTGCCAGCAGCTTAAGCGGGGATTCCTACAATGAGCAGTTCTTC.

This clone turned up a few times. The J gene is TRBJ2-4, the V gene TRBV19, with D unclear. Trimming removed 8 bases at V and 5 bases at J, with 19 bases between. Germline assignment: CDR1 LNHDA and CDR2 SQIVND (reference sequence). The CDR3 is 15 residues long. The CDR3 region has the DNA TGTGCCAGTTCCCCAACCGGATCGGGTCAAAACATTCAGTACTTC. It translates to CASSPTGSGQNIQYF.

In this sample, this clone turned up a few times. This sequence joins TRBV30 and TRBJ1-1; D gene unclear. CDR1 and CDR2 from the germline V gene are GTSNPN and SVGIG (reference sequence). This CDR3 comprises 13 residues. The V end was cut by 4 bases, the J end by 0 bases, with 9 bases between. CDR3 sequence: CAWTSGMNTEAFF. In nucleotides, the CDR3 is TGTGCCTGGACTTCGGGAATGAACACTGAAGCTTTCTTT.

The rearrangement links TRBV6-6 to TRBJ1-4; weak D call: TRBD1 (5 bases). V was cut by 4 bases and J by 6 bases, with 18 bases left in between. The CDR3 length is 16 residues. Germline CDR1 MNHNY, CDR2 SVGAGI (reference sequence). The DNA of the CDR3 is TGTGCCAGCAGTTCCAACCCCCGCGGGACGGATGAAAAACTGTTTTTT. Its protein is CASSSNPRGTDEKLFF.

This clone showed up just a few times. The CDR3 sequence is CASSLASGANVLTF. CDR3 sequence (DNA): TGTGCCAGCAGCTTAGCCTCTGGGGCCAACGTCCTGACTTTC. This sequence joins TRBV7-8 and TRBJ2-6; D is unresolved. Trimming shortened V by 0 bases and J by 0 bases, and 0 bases separated the two germline ends. Looked up from germline, CDR1 is SGHVS and CDR2 is FQNEAQ. The CDR3 sequence is 14 residues long.

The CDR3 here is CASSEGDTYNEQFF. The CDR3 nucleotides read TGTGCCAGCAGTGAGGGGGACACCTACAATGAGCAGTTCTTC. The rearrangement joins TRBV6-4 to TRBJ2-1, with a weak D call TRBD1 (6 bases). The CDR3 is 14 residues long. Between the trimmed V and J ends, which lost 3 bases and 2 bases, there was a span of 8 bases. Looked up from germline, CDR1 is MRHNA and CDR2 is SNTAGT.

This clone was picked up a small number of times. The chain joins TRBV29-1 to TRBJ1-4; 11 positions match TRBD1. Per the germline V gene, CDR1 is SQVTM and CDR2 is ANQGSEA. The CDR3 is 13 amino acids. V lost 6 bases and J lost 6; bases outside the gene matches: 3. CDR3: CSVRTGGDEKLFF. The CDR3 nucleotides are TGCAGCGTGCGGACAGGGGGCGATGAAAAACTGTTTTTT.

The chain joins TRBV7-2 to TRBJ1-1, with D perhaps TRBD1 (6 bases). Trimming removed 5 bases from V and 12 bases from J, with 16 bases in between. The CDR3 covers 12 residues. Germline lookup yields CDR1 SGHTA and CDR2 FQGNSA. The CDR3: CASSTPGADPFF. DNA of the CDR3: TGTGCCAGCAGCACCCCGGGGGCAGACCCTTTCTTT.

The CDR3 reads CASSQSPDPRHEQYF. For the CDR3, the DNA is TGCGCCAGCAGTCAATCGCCCGACCCGCGGCACGAGCAGTACTTC. The chain carries TRBV23-1 and TRBJ2-5; unclear D gene. The J call could be wrong; TRBJ2-7 is a better fit for the DNA end. TRBV23-1 is an open reading frame whose function is uncertain. The CDR3 totals 15 residues.

This clone was detected only a few times. V usage is TRBV20-1 and J usage is TRBJ1-1; TRBD1 is a possible D gene (5 bases). Trimming stripped 6 bases from V and 8 bases from J, with 13 bases between. The V gene's germline CDR1 is DFQATT and CDR2 SNEGSKA (reference sequence). This CDR3 is built from 11 residues. In DNA, the CDR3 is TGCAGTGCCGGAGACAGTTTGGAAGCTTTCTTT. Translating it yields CSAGDSLEAFF.

The V gene is TRBV9, the J gene TRBJ2-1, with 7 positions matching TRBD1. J gave up 1 base and V 6 bases, and 7 bases lay outside the gene matches. CDR1 is SGDLS and CDR2 is YYNGEE in the germline V gene. The CDR3 runs 15 residues. The chain's CDR3 is CASTLTGASYNEQFF. CDR3 nucleotides: TGTGCCAGCACCCTAACAGGGGCGTCCTACAATGAGCAGTTCTTC.

V is TRBV5-1 and J is TRBJ1-6; D ambiguous. Germline V gene lookup returns CDR1 SGHRS and CDR2 YFSETQ. This CDR3 region has 14 residues. Trimming left V 0 bases short and J 9 bases short, with 10 bases between. The DNA for the CDR3 is TGCGCCAGCAGCTTGGGGCAGGATCCTTCACCCCTCCACTTT. Protein: CASSLGQDPSPLHF.

The chain carries TRBV15 and TRBJ1-1; D ambiguous. The CDR3 has 14 residues. Trimming cost V 0 bases and J 3 bases, with 8 bases left between them. Germline values: CDR1 LNHNV, CDR2 YYDKDF (reference sequence). CDR3 bases: TGTGCCACCAGCAGAGATATTGAGTACACTGAAGCTTTCTTT. Its translation is CATSRDIEYTEAFF.

This clone was seen a handful of times. The CDR3 nucleotides are TGTGCCAGCAGCTTAGCGCAGAACACTGAAGCTTTCTTT. This gives the protein CASSLAQNTEAFF. V gene TRBV7-7 combines with J gene TRBJ1-1; the D is unclear. In germline, CDR1 is SSHAT, CDR2 FNYEAQ (reference sequence). Trimming left V 0 bases short and J 1 base short, with 3 bases between. The CDR3 consists of 13 residues.

This clone was recorded a few times. The chain uses TRBV30 and TRBJ2-5; D is possibly TRBD2 (6 bases). Trimming pared 4 bases from V and 5 bases from J, leaving 14 bases between. Germline V CDR1 and CDR2: GTSNPN, SVGIG (reference sequence). The length of the CDR3 is 13 residues. The CDR3 sequence: CAWTPTSSETQYF. The CDR3, as DNA: TGTGCCTGGACCCCGACTAGTAGTGAGACCCAGTACTTC. The full variable domain, with the rest looked up from reference TRBV30 and TRBJ2-5, is SQTIHQWPATLVQPVGSPLSLECTVEGTSNPNLYWYRQAAGRGLQLLFYSVGIGQISSEVPQNLSASRPQDRQFILSSKKLLLSDSGFYLCAWTPTSSETQYFGPGTRLLVL.

This clone was recorded a few times. The chain is built from TRBV6-6 and TRBJ2-1, with D possibly matching TRBD2 (6 bases). The CDR3 contains 15 residues. Germline V CDR1 and CDR2: MNHNY, SVGAGI (reference sequence). Trimming removed 0 bases from V and 7 bases from J, with 13 bases in between. The CDR3 protein is CASSYSLTGTNEQFF. The CDR3 region has the DNA TGTGCCAGCAGTTACTCCCTCACCGGGACTAATGAGCAGTTCTTC.

The chain employs TRBV20-1 and TRBJ1-1; D is unresolved. V was clipped by 5 bases and J by 1 base, with 5 bases between them. From germline, CDR1 is DFQATT and CDR2 SNEGSKA (reference sequence). CDR3 length equals 11 residues. The CDR3 coding sequence is TGCAGTGCTGCCGCGAACACTGAAGCTTTCTTT. The encoded protein is CSAAANTEAFF.

The table lists this clone with a few counts. This chain links TRBV28 with TRBJ1-5, with 10 nucleotides matching TRBD1. The trim removed 6 bases at V and 4 bases at J, leaving 9 bases unmatched. Germline V CDR1 and CDR2: MDHEN, SYDVKM. The CDR3 is 16 residues long. The CDR3 protein is CASSRDRGQSNQPQHF. CDR3 DNA sequence: TGTGCCAGCAGCCGGGACAGGGGCCAAAGTAATCAGCCCCAGCATTTT.

This clone was recorded a few times. The chain uses TRBV5-1 and TRBJ2-7, with 10 bases identical to TRBD1. The CDR3 contains 13 residues. Germline lookup yields CDR1 SGHRS and CDR2 YFSETQ. The J segment lost 5 bases and the V segment lost 3 bases, leaving 2 bases of the junction unmatched. The CDR3 protein is CASSSDRGHEQYF. The CDR3 DNA follows: TGCGCCAGCAGCTCAGACAGGGGGCACGAGCAGTACTTC.

This clone has more than one count but fewer than ten. This chain links TRBV29-1 with TRBJ1-4; D is ambiguous. The CDR3 loop spans 12 amino acids. V was cut by 4 bases and J by 6 bases, with 9 bases left in between. Germline-derived CDR1 and CDR2 are SQVTM and ANQGSEA. DNA of the CDR3: TGCAGCGTTGGGAAGGTCGATGAAAAACTGTTTTTT. Its protein is CSVGKVDEKLFF.